Listed below are T cell receptor beta chains from one sample, sequenced in a study of cytomegalovirus exposure and HLA in healthy donors. Here immunoSEQ multiplex PCR was the method, and the copy in TCRdb shows in-frame clones only, minus some. Among around 200,000 clones listed, 80% to 85% were seen once. The sequencing input was PBMCs. The receptors originated from a middle-aged man in good health and CMV-seropositive. Each CDR3 is given with its conserved first and last residue. Each record gives: V gene, CDR3 length, D gene, J gene, clone size, CDR3 DNA, CDR3 protein. The D gene is left open where the match is weak. Clone size is not always given. Where it is, it says once, few, many or a class for expanded clones.

TRBV19	13	NA	TRBJ1-2	few	TGTGCCAGTGGCCCCCGGGGGACGTATGGCTACACCTTC	CASGPRGTYGYTF
TRBV10-3	15	TRBD1	TRBJ2-3	NA	TGTGCCATCAGTGCCGGGGCAGGGGGAGAGGATACGCAGTATTTT	CAISAGAGGEDTQYF
TRBV9	14	TRBD1	TRBJ2-7	NA	TGTGCCAGCAGCGTCGGGGGACAGGGAGGTGAGCAGTACTTC	CASSVGGQGGEQYF
TRBV30	13	NA	TRBJ2-2	few	TGTGCCTGGAGTCTAGGGGAGGCCGGGGAGCTGTTTTTT	CAWSLGEAGELFF
TRBV7-2	12	NA	TRBJ2-7	NA	TGTGCCAGCAGGCGTGTTGGAGGCGAGCAGTACTTC	CASRRVGGEQYF
TRBV6-1	12	NA	TRBJ2-3	NA	TGTGCCACTACTCTGCCGGCAGATACGCAGTATTTT	CATTLPADTQYF
TRBV18	17	NA	TRBJ2-7	NA	TGTGCCAGCTCACCCGTCACCCCGGGACAATATTCCTACGAGCAGTACTTC	CASSPVTPGQYSYEQYF
TRBV11-1	14	NA	TRBJ1-1	NA	TGTGCCAGCAGCTTAGGTCAGCGGAACACTGAAGCTTTCTTT	CASSLGQRNTEAFF
TRBV18	16	TRBD1	TRBJ1-1	few	TGTGCCAGCTCACTCAGACAGGGGGCGGAGAGCACTGAAGCTTTCTTT	CASSLRQGAESTEAFF
TRBV5-4	15	TRBD2	TRBJ2-1	few	TGTGCCAGCCCGAAAATAGCGGGGGGGCCAAATGAGCAGTTCTTC	CASPKIAGGPNEQFF
TRBV4-1	13	NA	TRBJ2-1	NA	TGTGCCAGCAGCCTAGGGGGTCGGAATGAGCAGTTCTTC	CASSLGGRNEQFF
TRBV5-8	12	NA	TRBJ2-7	NA	TGTGCCAGCAGCTTGCAAACCTACGAGCAGTACTTC	CASSLQTYEQYF
TRBV15	14	TRBD2	TRBJ2-1	NA	TGTGCCACCAGCAGACCCGGGGGGGCCTCTTTACAGTTCTTC	CATSRPGGASLQFF
TRBV28	16	NA	TRBJ1-4	once	TGTGCCAGCAGTGTCCCAGGACAAAAAAGGGCTGAAAAACTGTTTTTT	CASSVPGQKRAEKLFF
TRBV11-2	15	NA	TRBJ1-4	NA	TGTGCCAGCAGCTTAATGAGCCGCGACAAAATTAAACTGTTTTTT	CASSLMSRDKIKLFF
TRBV27	17	NA	TRBJ2-7	few	TGTGCCAGCAGTTTAAAATCCTACCCAGGGCTACCCTACGAGCAGTACTTC	CASSLKSYPGLPYEQYF
TRBV9	17	TRBD2	TRBJ2-1	NA	TGTGCCAGCAGCTCGAGTCTAGCGGGGCGAGTGGGCAATGAGCAGTTCTTC	CASSSSLAGRVGNEQFF
TRBV6-4	15	TRBD2	TRBJ2-1	NA	TGTGCCAGCAGCTCCATAGCGGGGGGAAACAATGAGCAGTTCTTC	CASSSIAGGNNEQFF
TRBV27	14	NA	TRBJ2-7	NA	TGTGCCAGCAGTTTTGCGGGACTCGCCTACGAGCAGTACTTC	CASSFAGLAYEQYF
TRBV6-5	12	TRBD1	TRBJ2-7	few	TGTGCCAGCAGTCGGACAGGTTACGAGCAGTACTTC	CASSRTGYEQYF
TRBV6-1	16	TRBD1	TRBJ2-5	NA	TGTGCCAGCAGTGAAGCCGGGACAGGGGGCACAGAGACCCAGTACTTC	CASSEAGTGGTETQYF
TRBV7-8	14	NA	TRBJ2-5	NA	TGTGCCAGCAGCTTACTGGGGCGCGGAGAGACCCAGTACTTC	CASSLLGRGETQYF
TRBV2	10	NA	TRBJ1-2	NA	TGTGCCAGCAGTGAAATAAGCTACACCTTC	CASSEISYTF